These 15 T cell receptor beta chains came from one sample sequenced in a study of cytomegalovirus exposure and HLA in healthy donors. Some clones are missing from TCRdb's copy, which holds only in-frame ones; the method was immunoSEQ multiplex PCR. This table has some 88,000 clones, about 96% appearing once. The sample was PBMCs. These receptors came from a man younger than 35 in good health and CMV-seronegative.

A word on this clone: This specimen includes other DNA sequences encoding the same CDR3. J is TRBJ2-1 and V is TRBV30, with 8 bases matching TRBD2. V shed 1 base and J 3 bases; nucleotides not matched to a gene: 2. CDR3 length: 14 amino acids. CDR1 is GTSNPN, CDR2 SVGIG, per germline (reference sequence). The CDR3 is CAWSGTSGYNEQFF. For the CDR3, the DNA is TGTGCCTGGAGTGGAACTAGCGGCTACAATGAGCAGTTCTTC.

V and J are TRBV6-5 and TRBJ2-7; tentative D call: TRBD1 (5 bases). The CDR3 runs to 12 residues. Germline CDR1 is MNHEY and CDR2 is SVGAGI. Trimming took off 5 bases at V and 3 bases at J, with 8 bases between the two ends. CDR3 coding DNA: TGTGCCAGCAGTGCCACAGGCTACGAGCAGTACTTC. Protein: CASSATGYEQYF.

The V gene is TRBV5-1, the J gene TRBJ1-1; 11 bases line up with TRBD1. CDR3 length equals 15 residues. Germline assignment: CDR1 SGHRS and CDR2 YFSETQ. With V trimmed by 4 bases and J by 4 bases, 6 bases remained unmatched. CDR3 nucleotide sequence: TGCGCCAGCAGCCCCGGGACAGGGGGACTCACTGAAGCTTTCTTT. Amino acid sequence: CASSPGTGGLTEAFF.

V gene TRBV6-5 combines with J gene TRBJ1-6; 7 bases are shared with TRBD1. This CDR3 has 14 residues. V was clipped by 6 bases and J by 5 bases; unmatched bases: 4. Per germline, CDR1 MNHEY and CDR2 SVGAGI. DNA of the CDR3: TGTGCCAGCAGCCGACAGGGAGATAATTCACCCCTCCACTTT. Translated, it gives CASSRQGDNSPLHF.

The genes are TRBV7-6 and TRBJ2-5; the match to TRBD1 covers 7 bases. There are 15 residues in the CDR3. Germline CDR1 is SGHVS and CDR2 is FNYEAQ. The V and J ends lost 4 bases and 4 bases, in that order; junction bases with no gene match: 9. As DNA, the CDR3 is TGTGCCAGCAGCTCCCGGGACAGTCCGTCAGAGACCCAGTACTTC. Protein sequence: CASSSRDSPSETQYF.

This clone appeared once. V usage is TRBV10-2 and J usage is TRBJ1-2; 7 bases align to TRBD1. The V segment lost 5 bases and the J segment 6 bases; nucleotides outside the gene matches: 3. The CDR3 runs to 12 residues. The V gene's germline CDR1 is WSHSY and CDR2 SAAADI. The CDR3 loop reads CASSPGTDGYTF. The CDR3 bases are TGCGCCAGCAGTCCCGGGACAGATGGCTACACCTTC.

The chain recombines TRBV19 with TRBJ2-2, with TRBD1 identical over 7 bases. Looked up from germline, CDR1 is LNHDA and CDR2 is SQIVND (reference sequence). Trimming cost V 5 bases and J 9 bases; bases outside gene matches: 6. CDR3 length: 13 amino acids. Here the CDR3 reads CASSLRQGWELFF. In DNA form, the CDR3 reads TGTGCCAGTAGTTTACGACAGGGTTGGGAGCTGTTTTTT.

V is TRBV7-8 and J is TRBJ2-7, with 16 bases identical to TRBD2. With 4 bases clipped from V and 5 bases from J, the junction kept 2 bases outside the gene matches. Germline V gives CDR1 SGHVS, CDR2 FQNEAQ. This CDR3 has 15 amino acids. The CDR3: CASSSGLAGGNEQYV. In DNA form, the CDR3 reads TGTGCCAGCAGCTCGGGACTAGCGGGAGGGAACGAGCAGTACGTC.

V usage is TRBV11-2 and J usage is TRBJ2-7; possibly TRBD2 for D (5 bases). The CDR3 has 15 residues. CDR1 and CDR2 (germline): SGHAT, FQNNGV. The ends were cut back, 5 bases at V and 2 bases at J, with 16 bases in the middle. CDR3 DNA sequence: TGTGCCAGCAGCGGAGGCGACCCAGACCCCTACGAGCAGTACGTC. This codes for CASSGGDPDPYEQYV.

The V call is TRBV2, the J call TRBJ1-2; D might be TRBD1 (5 bases). The V end lost 4 bases, the J end lost 7 bases, and 19 bases lay between the germline ends. The CDR3 sequence is 15 residues long. Germline loops: CDR1 SNHLY, CDR2 FYNNEI. For the CDR3, the DNA is TGTGCCAGCAGTGTAGGGGTTGCCGGGGGTACTGGCTACACCTTC. It encodes CASSVGVAGGTGYTF.

The V and J genes are TRBV27 and TRBJ1-2; 7 bases fit TRBD1. This CDR3 is built from 14 residues. With V trimmed by 4 bases and J by 8 bases, 10 bases remained unmatched. The V gene's germline CDR1 is MNHEY and CDR2 SMNVEV (reference sequence). This chain's CDR3 is CASSYQQGLSGYTF. For the CDR3, the DNA is TGTGCCAGCAGTTACCAACAGGGGTTAAGCGGCTACACCTTC.

This chain links TRBV10-1 with TRBJ2-2; TRBD2 matches at 8 bases. Trimming cost V 2 bases and J 5 bases; bases outside gene matches: 7. CDR1 and CDR2 (germline): WNHNN, SYGVQD (reference sequence). CDR3 size: 16 residues. The CDR3 DNA reads TGCGCCAGCAGTGAGAGAGCGGGAGTAATAACCGGGGAGCTGTTTTTT. Protein: CASSERAGVITGELFF.

The rearrangement joins TRBV11-2 to TRBJ2-1; TRBD1 matches 11 bases. The CDR3 extends over 15 amino acids. V was pared by 5 bases and J by 6 bases, with 6 bases of the junction left unmatched. Germline CDR1 is SGHAT and CDR2 is FQNNGV. CDR3 coding DNA: TGTGCCAGCAGCCCCCGGGGGACAGGGGGCAATGAGCAGTTCTTC. Encoded protein: CASSPRGTGGNEQFF.

This chain connects TRBV28 to TRBJ1-4; 10 bases agree with TRBD1. V gave up 3 bases and J gave up 0 bases; unmatched junction bases: 4. In germline, CDR1 is MDHEN, CDR2 SYDVKM. CDR3 length equals 17 residues. The CDR3 here is CASSFPGQGPTNEKLFF. In DNA, the CDR3 is TGTGCCAGCAGTTTCCCGGGACAGGGGCCAACTAATGAAAAACTGTTTTTT.

The chain combines TRBV7-9 with TRBJ1-2; tentative D call: TRBD1 (6 bases). With 2 bases removed from V and 8 bases from J, the gap between germline ends came to 21 bases. In germline, CDR1 is SEHNR, CDR2 FQNEAQ (reference sequence). This CDR3 has 16 amino acids. CDR3 in amino acids: CASSLSGQPRIGGYTF. The CDR3 nucleotides are TGTGCCAGCAGCTTATCCGGACAGCCCCGGATTGGGGGCTACACCTTC.